This T cell receptor (beta chain) is drawn from a study of naive and memory T cell subsets. General observations from the study: In CD4 and CD8 cells, diversity dropped from naive through EMRA. Between naive and memory subsets, TCR abundance power law exponents differed.

An equimolar mix of two oligonucleotides served as the beta constant-region primer for TRBC1 and TRBC2. Nested alpha and beta constant-region primers with the SP2 primer drove four PCR rounds on ligated cDNA. MiXCR, run by TCRdb on the UMI-ligation and nested PCR reads, gives a single entry per CDR3 protein. The top ten clones hold about a fifth of a sample with over 20,000 distinct CDR3 sequences, over 7% of them seen once. Four subsets defined by CD45RA and CD27 were sorted after CD3, CD4, CD8 and live/dead staining. The CDR3 totals 15 residues. The germline V gene encodes CDR1 MNHEY and CDR2 SVGEGT. V was pared by 2 bases and J by 0 bases, with 5 bases between. This clonotype was picked up many times. The antigen remains unidentified.

Input material: central memory CD8+ T cells from blood. The sequence was obtained from a human donor in good health. The rearrangement joins TRBV6-2 or TRBV6-3 to TRBJ2-6; D is unclear. The CDR3 DNA is TGTGCCAGCAGTTACGAGAGCTCTGGGGCCAACGTCCTGACTTTC. Protein product: CASSYESSGANVLTF.